These 20 T cell receptor beta chains came from one sample sequenced in a study of blood T cell repertoires in COVID-19. TCRdb keeps only in-frame clones here, not all; method: immunoSEQ multiplex PCR. There are about 130,000 clones in the sample; roughly 77% occur only once, and 5% lies in the top ten. Source material: peripheral blood. The receptors stem from a woman between 65 and 79 years old with COVID-19, enrolled during active disease.

The chain has TRBV7-8 and TRBJ2-7; tentatively, D is TRBD1 (5 bases). Trimming removed 5 bases at V and 0 bases at J, with 11 bases between. Germline CDR1 is SGHVS and CDR2 is FQNEAQ. There are 14 residues in the CDR3. The CDR3 bases are TGTGCCAGCAGCGGGGCGGTTAGCTCCTACGAGCAGTACTTC. Translating gives CASSGAVSSYEQYF.

This clone has only a few counts. The rearrangement links TRBV5-1 to TRBJ1-5; TRBD1 matches 9 bases. The CDR3 length is 15 residues. Losses at the gene ends were 4 bases for V and 4 bases for J; bases not matched to a gene: 6. Germline V gene sequence: CDR1 SGHRS, CDR2 YFSETQ. The CDR3 protein is CASSLGTGMNQPQHF. CDR3 nucleotides: TGCGCCAGCAGCCTTGGGACAGGGATGAATCAGCCCCAGCATTTT. Full variable domain (rest looked up from reference TRBV5-1 and TRBJ1-5): KAGVTQTPRYLIKTRGQQVTLSCSPISGHRSVSWYQQTPGQGLQFLFEYFSETQRNKGNFPGRFSGRQFSNSRSEMNVSTLELGDSALYLCASSLGTGMNQPQHFGDGTRLSIL.

V and J are TRBV7-9 and TRBJ2-6; D perhaps matches TRBD1 (5 bases). This CDR3 has 15 amino acids. The V and J ends lost 6 bases and 5 bases respectively, with 14 bases between them. CDR1 is SEHNR, CDR2 FQNEAQ, per germline (reference sequence). CDR3 bases: TGTGCCAGCAGGCTTCCAGGGATCCGGGCCAACGTCCTGACTTTC. This translates into CASRLPGIRANVLTF.

The chain combines TRBV18 with TRBJ2-3; the D gene is possibly TRBD2 (6 bases). The CDR3 has 15 amino acids. The V and J ends lost 6 bases and 2 bases respectively, with 15 bases between them. CDR1 is KGHSH, CDR2 LQKENI, per germline. The CDR3 DNA sequence: TGTGCCAGCTCCTCAGAGGCGGGGATCACAGATACGCAGTATTTT. Translating gives CASSSEAGITDTQYF.

The V and J genes are TRBV11-3 and TRBJ1-1; 10 nucleotides agree with TRBD1. Trimming took 3 bases from V and 1 from J; bases not matched to a gene: 11. CDR3 length: 18 amino acids. Germline V gene lookup returns CDR1 SGHNT and CDR2 YENEEA. Here the CDR3 DNA reads TGTGCCAGCAGCTTTTCCGGGACAGGGGCCTTAGGGAACACTGAAGCTTTCTTT. Its protein is CASSFSGTGALGNTEAFF.

The genes are TRBV4-2 and TRBJ2-5; D might be TRBD2 (6 bases). The ends were cut back, 1 base at V and 0 bases at J, with 12 bases in the middle. CDR1 and CDR2 (germline): LGHNA, YNFKEQ. The CDR3 length is 16 residues. CDR3 region: CASSQVSGGYQETQYF. Written as DNA, the CDR3 is TGTGCCAGCAGCCAAGTCAGTGGGGGGTACCAAGAGACCCAGTACTTC.

This chain uses TRBV6-6 with TRBJ2-1; 9 bases are shared with TRBD2. Germline CDR1 MNHNY, CDR2 SVGAGI (reference sequence). The V and J ends lost 6 bases and 6 bases, in that order; junction bases with no gene match: 6. The length of the CDR3 is 14 residues. DNA for the CDR3: TGTGCCAGCAGCCCTCGCGGGGGGGGCAATGAGCAGTTCTTC. Protein: CASSPRGGGNEQFF.

The chain is built from TRBV7-9 and TRBJ1-5, with D perhaps TRBD1 (5 bases). There are 15 residues in the CDR3. The V gene's germline CDR1 is SEHNR and CDR2 FQNEAQ (reference sequence). V lost 5 bases and J 2 bases, leaving 13 bases between the germline ends. The DNA for the CDR3 is TGTGCCAGCAGCGACTCAGGAGGGGGCAATCAGCCCCAGCATTTT. This gives the protein CASSDSGGGNQPQHF.

The chain has TRBV5-4 and TRBJ2-3, with 8 bases matching TRBD2. CDR3 size: 16 residues. CDR1 SGHNT and CDR2 YYREEE come from the germline V gene (reference sequence). With 0 bases clipped from V and 2 bases from J, the junction kept 5 bases outside the gene matches. CDR3 protein: CASSLARGGNTDTQYF. The CDR3 DNA reads TGTGCCAGCAGCTTGGCCCGGGGGGGAAACACAGATACGCAGTATTTT.

This clone occurred a few times. The chain is built from TRBV7-3 and TRBJ1-2; tentatively, D is TRBD1 (6 bases). The germline V and J ends were trimmed by 5 bases and 10 bases, with 17 bases remaining between them. The CDR3 has 13 residues. The V gene's germline CDR1 is SGHTA and CDR2 FQGTGA. CDR3 protein: CASSLASTGDYTF. The DNA for the CDR3 is TGTGCCAGCAGCCTGGCCTCGACAGGAGACTACACCTTC.

This chain joins TRBV30 and TRBJ1-5; the match to TRBD1 covers 8 bases. J was trimmed by 6 bases and V by 2 bases; bases with no gene match: 12. Germline CDR1 and CDR2: GTSNPN and SVGIG (reference sequence). The length of the CDR3 is 16 residues. CDR3 nucleotide sequence: TGTGCCTGGAGTCCCACCGACAGGGGAAGACCTCAGCCCCAGCATTTT. Protein product: CAWSPTDRGRPQPQHF. Filled out from reference TRBV30 and TRBJ1-5, the complete variable domain reads SQTIHQWPATLVQPVGSPLSLECTVEGTSNPNLYWYRQAAGRGLQLLFYSVGIGQISSEVPQNLSASRPQDRQFILSSKKLLLSDSGFYLCAWSPTDRGRPQPQHFGDGTRLSIL.

The chain uses TRBV2 and TRBJ2-1; D is perhaps TRBD1 (6 bases). Looked up from germline, CDR1 is SNHLY and CDR2 is FYNNEI. The CDR3 is 14 residues long. Between the trimmed V and J ends, which lost 6 bases and 5 bases, there was a span of 14 bases. CDR3 sequence: CASRTGTRNNEQFF. The CDR3 nucleotides read TGTGCCAGCAGGACCGGGACAAGGAACAATGAGCAGTTCTTC.

Details on this clone: The sample has other DNA sequences that encode this CDR3 too. This chain joins TRBV9 and TRBJ1-4; 7 nucleotides align to TRBD1. There are 14 residues in the CDR3. Per the germline V gene, CDR1 is SGDLS and CDR2 is YYNGEE. Germline trimming cut 0 bases from V and 4 bases from J; bases unmatched to any gene: 0. The CDR3 DNA reads TGTGCCAGCAGCGTAGACAGGGGTAATGAAAAACTGTTTTTT. As protein: CASSVDRGNEKLFF.

The rearrangement links TRBV6-5 to TRBJ1-1, with D uncertain. Germline V gene lookup returns CDR1 MNHEY and CDR2 SVGAGI. This CDR3 is built from 16 residues. Trimming removed 4 bases from V and 6 bases from J, with 21 bases in between. In DNA, the CDR3 is TGTGCCAGCAGTTCCCCCCGCGCAGGCCTTTTTTCTGAAGCTTTCTTT. Its translation is CASSSPRAGLFSEAFF.

The CDR3 sequence: CASSSRRTGDGYTF. CDR3 bases: TGTGCCAGCAGCTCCCGAAGAACAGGGGATGGCTACACCTTC. The chain joins TRBV7-8 to TRBJ1-2; 7 bases align to TRBD1. CDR1 SGHVS and CDR2 FQNEAQ come from the germline V gene. The CDR3 extends over 14 amino acids. Trimming at V came to 4 bases and at J to 6 bases, leaving 8 bases not matched to a gene.

The gene calls are TRBV18 and TRBJ1-1, with 8 nucleotides matching TRBD1. Germline loops: CDR1 KGHSH, CDR2 LQKENI. Trimming at V came to 4 bases and at J to 11 bases, leaving 12 bases not matched to a gene. CDR3 size: 14 residues. Here the CDR3 reads CASSLDRGGESAFF. The DNA for the CDR3 is TGTGCCAGCTCACTAGACAGGGGAGGCGAATCGGCTTTCTTT.

This clone has just one count. CDR3: CASSLWKGAVEAFF. Written as DNA, the CDR3 is TGTGCCAGCAGCTTGTGGAAGGGGGCGGTTGAAGCTTTCTTT. The gene calls are TRBV5-6 and TRBJ1-1; 7 bases align to TRBD1. The germline CDR1 and CDR2 sequences are SGHDT and YYEEEE. V shed 1 base, J shed 7 bases, and the junction held 7 bases outside the gene matches. The CDR3 is 14 residues long. The variable domain in full, with the rest retrieved from reference TRBV5-6 and TRBJ1-1, is DAGVTQSPTHLIKTRGQQVTLRCSPKSGHDTVSWYQQALGQGPQFIFQYYEEEERQRGNFPDRFSGHQFPNYSSELNVNALLLGDSALYLCASSLWKGAVEAFFGQGTRLTVV.

CDR3 in amino acids: CASSLWTGRGNTIYF. CDR3 bases: TGTGCCAGCAGCCTTTGGACAGGTAGAGGAAACACCATATATTTT. The V and J genes are TRBV11-2 and TRBJ1-3; 7 bases match TRBD1. The CDR3 length is 15 residues. Germline V CDR1 and CDR2: SGHAT, FQNNGV. V lost 5 bases to trimming and J lost 4 bases; unmatched junction nucleotides: 8. Variable domain in full (rest from reference TRBV11-2 and TRBJ1-3): EAGVAQSPRYKIIEKRQSVAFWCNPISGHATLYWYQQILGQGPKLLIQFQNNGVVDDSQLPKDRFSAERLKGVDSTLKIQPAKLEDSAVYLCASSLWTGRGNTIYFGEGSWLTVV.

The chain couples TRBV10-3 to TRBJ1-2, with a tentative D call TRBD1 (6 bases). The CDR3 totals 12 residues. V shed 10 bases and J shed 10 bases, with 19 bases lying between them. CDR1 is ENHRY, CDR2 SYGVKD, per germline. CDR3 sequence (DNA): TGTGCCACCACAGGGAGTCTGAGCACCTACACCTTC. Translated: CATTGSLSTYTF.

The V gene is TRBV7-2, the J gene TRBJ2-3, with TRBD2 identical over 14 bases. There are 16 residues in the CDR3. V gave up 5 bases and J gave up 1 base; unmatched junction bases: 2. CDR1 SGHTA and CDR2 FQGNSA come from the germline V gene. CDR3 region: CASSPGLAGGTDTQYF. Written as DNA, the CDR3 is TGTGCCAGCAGCCCGGGACTAGCGGGGGGCACAGATACGCAGTATTTT.